The sequence of this T cell receptor (beta chain) was determined in a study of T cells in Graves' hyperthyroidism and ophthalmopathy. Study-level results: Researchers found most expanded thyroid clonotypes above 0.001 in blood as well. The model anticipated ophthalmopathy a median about six months pre-onset.

This clonotype occurred many times. Its antigen is currently unknown. Amplification of TCR beta CDR3 regions was performed using RNA transcripts as template. Carried out on the TCR CDR3, a first-round RT-PCR used the HTBI primer set. TCRdb used MiXCR to reprocess the multiplex PCR reads, holding one entry per CDR3 protein. The sample lists about 600,000 distinct CDR3 sequences, approximately 15% seen once, with roughly 3.4% in the top ten. Diagnostic decisions used clinical symptoms, serum thyroxine and TRAb, thyroid ultrasound and orbital computed tomography. Fresh peripheral blood, roughly 10 ml, was the source of the PBMCs. Sequenced sample: blood. The clonotype comes from a woman aged 40-49 years with Graves' ophthalmopathy.

CDR3: CASRTGNTYEQYF. The CDR3 coding sequence is TGTGCCAGCAGGACAGGAAATACCTACGAGCAGTACTTC. V is TRBV12-3 or TRBV12-4 and J is TRBJ2-7, with D maybe TRBD1 (6 bases). The CDR3 contains 13 residues. The ends were cut back, 6 bases at V and 2 bases at J, with 11 bases in the middle.